These 21 T cell receptor beta chains share one sample of origin, sequenced in a study of blood T cell repertoires in COVID-19. Some clones are missing from TCRdb's copy, which holds only in-frame ones; the method was immunoSEQ multiplex PCR. Of almost 200,000 clones listed, 89% are singletons. Specimen: PBMCs or T cells enriched from blood (not recorded which). The receptors shown here come from a woman under 30 who had recovered from COVID-19.

This chain uses TRBV24-1 with TRBJ2-2; 8 positions agree with TRBD1. The V gene end was trimmed by 1 base and the J gene end by 3 bases; junction bases not matched to a gene: 0. Per germline, CDR1 KGHDR and CDR2 SFDVKD. The CDR3 is 15 amino acids. In DNA, the CDR3 is TGTGCCACCAGTGATTTACAGGGGGACACCGGGGAGCTGTTTTTT. Its translation: CATSDLQGDTGELFF.

The gene calls are TRBV5-1 and TRBJ1-4, with 10 positions matching TRBD1. V was pared by 5 bases and J by 7 bases, with 8 bases of the junction left unmatched. The germline CDR1 and CDR2 sequences are SGHRS and YFSETQ. This CDR3 region has 15 residues. The CDR3 DNA sequence: TGCGCCAGCAGTCGTAACCGGGACAGGGGTGAAAAACTGTTTTTT. Its protein product is CASSRNRDRGEKLFF. The full variable domain, in which reference TRBV5-1 and TRBJ1-4 provide the parts outside the CDR3, is KAGVTQTPRYLIKTRGQQVTLSCSPISGHRSVSWYQQTPGQGLQFLFEYFSETQRNKGNFPGRFSGRQFSNSRSEMNVSTLELGDSALYLCASSRNRDRGEKLFFGSGTQLSVL.

The chain joins TRBV4-1 to TRBJ1-5; the D gene is possibly TRBD1 (5 bases). Looked up from germline, CDR1 is MGHRA and CDR2 is YSYEKL. Trimming stripped 2 bases from V and 0 bases from J, with 11 bases between. The CDR3 sequence is 16 residues long. Written as DNA, the CDR3 is TGCGCCAGCAGCCAAAGACAGATCTTTAGCAATCAGCCCCAGCATTTT. As protein: CASSQRQIFSNQPQHF.

Only one count was recorded for this clone. The gene calls are TRBV7-6 and TRBJ1-1, with 9 bases that match TRBD1. The CDR3 runs 17 residues. V dropped 0 bases and J dropped 7; count of bases not matched to a gene: 12. Germline V gene data show CDR1 as SGHVS and CDR2 as FNYEAQ. The CDR3 DNA is TGTGCCAGCAGCTTAGCGGCTAAGTGGACAGGGGCGGTTGAAGCTTTCTTT. Amino acids: CASSLAAKWTGAVEAFF. Full variable domain (remainder filled in from reference TRBV7-6 and TRBJ1-1): GAGVSQSPRYKVTKRGQDVALRCDPISGHVSLYWYRQALGQGPEFLTYFNYEAQQDKSGLPNDRFSAERPEGSISTLTIQRTEQRDSAMYRCASSLAAKWTGAVEAFFGQGTRLTVV.

The table lists this clone with a count of one. For the CDR3, the DNA is TGTGCCAGCAGCCTGGGACAGGTCCGGGGCGGCTACACCTTC. Translation gives CASSLGQVRGGYTF. The chain employs TRBV3-1 (or the pseudogene TRBV3-2) and TRBJ1-2; the match to TRBD1 covers 8 bases. CDR1 LGHDT and CDR2 YNNKEL come from the germline V gene (reference sequence). Germline trimming cut 4 bases from V and 8 bases from J; bases unmatched to any gene: 9. This CDR3 region has 14 residues.

V gene TRBV30 combines with J gene TRBJ1-2, with unresolved D. Per the germline V gene, CDR1 is GTSNPN and CDR2 is SVGIG (reference sequence). The CDR3 is 13 residues long. V lost 4 bases, J lost 7 bases, and 16 bases lay in between. The CDR3 nucleotides are TGTGCCTGGACCCTGGGGAGGGCGGGTGGCTACACCTTC. Protein: CAWTLGRAGGYTF.

The chain recombines TRBV25-1 with TRBJ1-2, with TRBD1 as a possible D gene (6 bases). Per germline, CDR1 MGHDK and CDR2 SYGVNS. V lost 6 bases and J 5 bases, leaving 13 bases between the germline ends. The CDR3 is 13 amino acids. The CDR3, as DNA: TGTGCCAGCAGCCATCCTGACAGGTATGGCTACACCTTC. It codes for CASSHPDRYGYTF.

In the case of this clone: The sample carries other DNA sequences with the same CDR3. The gene calls are TRBV28 and TRBJ1-1, with D hard to call. V lost 3 bases and J lost 0, with 8 bases in between. CDR1 and CDR2 (germline): MDHEN, SYDVKM. This CDR3 region has 14 residues. The CDR3 nucleotides read TGTGCCAGCAGTTTCCGCGGCATGAACACTGAAGCTTTCTTT. Translated: CASSFRGMNTEAFF.

This chain joins TRBV6-1 and TRBJ2-3, with TRBD1 matching 8 bases. The V gene end was trimmed by 4 bases and the J gene end by 0 bases; junction bases not matched to a gene: 6. Looked up from germline, CDR1 is MNHNS and CDR2 is SASEGT. The CDR3 length is 16 residues. CDR3 region: CASSGGGQGSTDTQYF. DNA of the CDR3: TGTGCCAGCAGTGGGGGTGGACAGGGAAGCACAGATACGCAGTATTTT.

This clone has only a few counts. The chain links TRBV3-1 (or the pseudogene TRBV3-2) to TRBJ1-4; the D is unclear. V was clipped by 0 bases and J by 8 bases, with 25 bases between them. There are 19 residues in the CDR3. Germline V CDR1 and CDR2: LGHDT, YNNKEL (reference sequence). Here the CDR3 reads CASSQEVSDEGVPKEKLFF. CDR3 nucleotide sequence: TGTGCCAGCAGCCAAGAAGTGTCGGATGAGGGTGTGCCAAAAGAAAAACTGTTTTTT.

This CDR3 reads CASSERPDGEAFF. CDR3 nucleotide sequence: TGTGCCAGCAGTGAGAGGCCAGACGGTGAAGCTTTCTTT. The genes are TRBV6-1 and TRBJ1-1; D remains unclear. Trimming removed 3 bases from V and 7 bases from J, with 12 bases in between. The CDR3 runs to 13 residues. CDR1 is MNHNS, CDR2 SASEGT, per germline.

In its sample, this clone was seen once. The genes are TRBV6-5 and TRBJ2-7; 8 bases map to TRBD2. Germline values: CDR1 MNHEY, CDR2 SVGAGI. The CDR3 has 15 amino acids. Trimming took 5 bases from V and 7 from J; bases not matched to a gene: 13. CDR3 sequence reads: CASSTTAGGSTEQYF. DNA for the CDR3: TGTGCCAGCAGTACTACGGCGGGGGGTAGTACTGAGCAGTACTTC.

The chain employs TRBV9 and TRBJ2-3; the match to TRBD1 covers 8 bases. The CDR3 is 16 amino acids. CDR1 and CDR2 (germline): SGDLS, YYNGEE. J gave up 2 bases and V 0 bases, and 5 bases lay outside the gene matches. The CDR3 is CASSVEGGQVTDTQYF. The CDR3 nucleotides are TGTGCCAGCAGCGTAGAGGGGGGACAGGTCACAGATACGCAGTATTTT.

The rearrangement joins TRBV19 to TRBJ1-2; no definite D call. CDR1 is LNHDA and CDR2 is SQIVND in the germline V gene (reference sequence). Between the trimmed V and J ends, which lost 3 bases and 4 bases, there was a span of 9 bases. The CDR3 sequence is 13 residues long. CDR3 DNA sequence: TGTGCCAGTAGTATGGGCAGGATCTATGGCTACACCTTC. It specifies CASSMGRIYGYTF.

The chain employs TRBV19 and TRBJ1-2; 10 bases line up with TRBD1. Per the germline V gene, CDR1 is LNHDA and CDR2 is SQIVND (reference sequence). V lost 5 bases to trimming and J lost 4 bases; unmatched junction nucleotides: 4. The CDR3 runs 14 residues. CDR3 region: CASSDRGLSYGYTF. For the CDR3, the DNA is TGTGCCAGTAGTGACAGGGGGCTTAGCTATGGCTACACCTTC.

The J gene is TRBJ2-5, the V gene TRBV25-1; TRBD2 matches 7 bases. The CDR3 sequence is 14 residues long. Trimming removed 5 bases from V and 2 bases from J; junction bases left unmatched: 5. The germline gives CDR1 MGHDK, CDR2 SYGVNS. CDR3 sequence reads: CASSSGDRQETQYF. The CDR3 coding sequence is TGTGCCAGCAGTAGCGGGGACCGTCAAGAGACCCAGTACTTC. Based on the CDR3 plus reference TRBV25-1 and TRBJ2-5, the full variable domain is EADIYQTPRYLVIGTGKKITLECSQTMGHDKMYWYQQDPGMELHLIHYSYGVNSTEKGDLSSESTVSRIRTEHFPLTLESARPSHTSQYLCASSSGDRQETQYFGPGTRLLVL.

The rearrangement joins TRBV28 to TRBJ2-4; weak D call: TRBD1 (6 bases). CDR3 length equals 14 residues. The V gene's germline CDR1 is MDHEN and CDR2 SYDVKM. Trimming left V 2 bases short and J 2 bases short, with 7 bases between. The CDR3 protein is CASSLTGTKNIQYF. The CDR3, as DNA: TGTGCCAGCAGTTTAACAGGGACCAAAAACATTCAGTACTTC.

This sequence joins TRBV6-5 and TRBJ2-7; 7 bases match TRBD2. The CDR3 runs to 13 residues. V gave up 6 bases and J gave up 3 bases; unmatched junction bases: 5. CDR1 is MNHEY, CDR2 SVGAGI, per germline. The CDR3 bases are TGTGCCAGCAGGAGCGGGGATGGCTACGAGCAGTACTTC. It specifies CASRSGDGYEQYF.

The V call is TRBV7-9, the J call TRBJ2-3; 8 bases fit TRBD2. Germline V gene data show CDR1 as SEHNR and CDR2 as FQNEAQ (reference sequence). The CDR3 sequence is 19 residues long. V was pared by 4 bases and J by 2 bases, with 17 bases of the junction left unmatched. The CDR3 is CASSSTTPLAEASTDTQYF. As DNA, the CDR3 is TGTGCCAGCAGCTCCACGACCCCACTAGCGGAGGCCTCCACAGATACGCAGTATTTT.

This clone was detected once. The gene calls are TRBV4-1 and TRBJ1-2; no firm D call. With 0 bases removed from V and 5 bases from J, the gap between germline ends came to 10 bases. Germline V lookup: CDR1 MGHRA, CDR2 YSYEKL. The CDR3 spans 14 residues. CDR3 in DNA: TGCGCCAGCAGCCAAGATGAGTACCGATATGGCTACACCTTC. Translated, it gives CASSQDEYRYGYTF.

The chain has TRBV27 and TRBJ1-2; 7 bases align to TRBD1. V trimming: 5 bases; J trimming: 8 bases; junction bases outside the gene matches: 14. Looked up from germline, CDR1 is MNHEY and CDR2 is SMNVEV (reference sequence). CDR3 length equals 15 residues. CDR3 residues: CASSIKLGTALGYTF. The CDR3 nucleotides read TGTGCCAGCAGTATAAAACTCGGGACAGCCCTCGGCTACACCTTC.